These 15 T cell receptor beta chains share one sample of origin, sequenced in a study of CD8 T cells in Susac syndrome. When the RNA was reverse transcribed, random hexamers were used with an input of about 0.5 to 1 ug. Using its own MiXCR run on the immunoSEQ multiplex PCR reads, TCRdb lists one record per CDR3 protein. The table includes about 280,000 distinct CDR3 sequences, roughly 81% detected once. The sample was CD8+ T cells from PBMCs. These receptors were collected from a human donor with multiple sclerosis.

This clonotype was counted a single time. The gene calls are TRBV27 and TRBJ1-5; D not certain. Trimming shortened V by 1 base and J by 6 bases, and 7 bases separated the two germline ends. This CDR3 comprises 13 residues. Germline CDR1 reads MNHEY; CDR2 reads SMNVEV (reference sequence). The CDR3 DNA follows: TGTGCCAGCAGTTTATTGGGCAGTCAGCCCCAGCATTTT. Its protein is CASSLLGSQPQHF.

CDR3 in DNA: TGTGCCAGTAGTATCCACACCTCGGGTGAGCAGTTCTTC. This sequence encodes CASSIHTSGEQFF. The chain carries TRBV19 and TRBJ2-1, with D uncertain. The V end lost 3 bases, the J end lost 9 bases, and 12 bases lay between the germline ends. The CDR3 totals 13 residues. Germline V gene lookup returns CDR1 LNHDA and CDR2 SQIVND (reference sequence).

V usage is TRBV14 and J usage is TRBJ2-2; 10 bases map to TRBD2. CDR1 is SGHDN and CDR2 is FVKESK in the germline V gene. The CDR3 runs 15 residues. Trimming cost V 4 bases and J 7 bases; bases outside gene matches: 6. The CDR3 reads CASSLSGRSNGELFF. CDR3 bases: TGTGCCAGCAGCCTTAGCGGGAGGAGCAACGGGGAGCTGTTTTTT.

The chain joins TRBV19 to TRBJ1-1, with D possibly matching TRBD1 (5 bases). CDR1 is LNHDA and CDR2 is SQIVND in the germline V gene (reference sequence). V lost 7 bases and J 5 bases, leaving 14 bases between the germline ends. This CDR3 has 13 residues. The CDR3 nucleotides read TGTGCCAGTATTCGGGGCGGTTGGACTGAAGCTTTCTTT. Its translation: CASIRGGWTEAFF. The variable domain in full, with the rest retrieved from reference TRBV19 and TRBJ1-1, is DGGITQSPKYLFRKEGQNVTLSCEQNLNHDAMYWYRQDPGQGLRLIYYSQIVNDFQKGDIAEGYSVSREKKESFPLTVTSAQKNPTAFYLCASIRGGWTEAFFGQGTRLTVV.

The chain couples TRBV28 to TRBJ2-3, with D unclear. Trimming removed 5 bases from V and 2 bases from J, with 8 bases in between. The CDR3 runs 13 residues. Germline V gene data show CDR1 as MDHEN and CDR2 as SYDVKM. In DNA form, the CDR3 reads TGTGCCAGCAGTATTCAAGTCACAGATACGCAGTATTTT. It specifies CASSIQVTDTQYF.

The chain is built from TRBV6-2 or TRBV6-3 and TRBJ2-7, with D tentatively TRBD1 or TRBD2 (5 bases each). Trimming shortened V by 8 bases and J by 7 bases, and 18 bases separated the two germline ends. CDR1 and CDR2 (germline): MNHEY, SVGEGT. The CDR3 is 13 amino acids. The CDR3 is CASWGPPMWEQYF. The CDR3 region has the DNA TGTGCCAGCTGGGGACCTCCGATGTGGGAGCAGTACTTC.

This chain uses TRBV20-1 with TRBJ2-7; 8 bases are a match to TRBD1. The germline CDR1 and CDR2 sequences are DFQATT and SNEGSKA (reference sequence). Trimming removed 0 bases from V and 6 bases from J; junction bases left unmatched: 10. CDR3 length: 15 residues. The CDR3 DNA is TGCAGTGCTAGAGACAGGGGGCGAGGTGGTGGCGAGCAGTACTTC. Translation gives CSARDRGRGGGEQYF.

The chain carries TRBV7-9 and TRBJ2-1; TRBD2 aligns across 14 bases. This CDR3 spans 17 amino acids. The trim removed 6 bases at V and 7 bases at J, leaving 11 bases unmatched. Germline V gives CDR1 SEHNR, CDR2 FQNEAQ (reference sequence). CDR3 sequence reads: CASRFTTSGRGTNEQFF. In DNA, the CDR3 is TGTGCCAGCAGGTTCACGACTAGCGGGAGGGGGACGAATGAGCAGTTCTTC.

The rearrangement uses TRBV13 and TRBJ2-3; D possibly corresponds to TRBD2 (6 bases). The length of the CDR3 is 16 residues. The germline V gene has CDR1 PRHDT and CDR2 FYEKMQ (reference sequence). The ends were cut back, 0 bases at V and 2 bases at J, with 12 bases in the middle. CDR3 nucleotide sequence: TGTGCCAGCAGCTTAGGATTGCGGGGAGTCACAGATACGCAGTATTTT. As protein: CASSLGLRGVTDTQYF.

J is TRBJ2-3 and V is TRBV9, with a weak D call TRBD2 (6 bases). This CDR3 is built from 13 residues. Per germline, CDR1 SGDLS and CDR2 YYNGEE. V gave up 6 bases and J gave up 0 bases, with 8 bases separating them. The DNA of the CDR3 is TGTGCCAGCACGAGCGGGAGCACAGATACGCAGTATTTT. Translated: CASTSGSTDTQYF.

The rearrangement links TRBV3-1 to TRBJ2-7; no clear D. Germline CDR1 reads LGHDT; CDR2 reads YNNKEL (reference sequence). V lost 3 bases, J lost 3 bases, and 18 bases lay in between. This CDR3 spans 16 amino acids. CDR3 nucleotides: TGTGCCAGCAGCCAGCGCATCCCCGCGCGAGGCTACGAGCAGTACTTC. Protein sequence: CASSQRIPARGYEQYF.

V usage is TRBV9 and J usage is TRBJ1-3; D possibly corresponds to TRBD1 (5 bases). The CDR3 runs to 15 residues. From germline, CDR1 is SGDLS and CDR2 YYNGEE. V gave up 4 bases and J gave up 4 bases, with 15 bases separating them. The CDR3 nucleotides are TGTGCCAGCAGCACGAGCGGGGCACCCGGAAACACCATATATTTT. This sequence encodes CASSTSGAPGNTIYF.

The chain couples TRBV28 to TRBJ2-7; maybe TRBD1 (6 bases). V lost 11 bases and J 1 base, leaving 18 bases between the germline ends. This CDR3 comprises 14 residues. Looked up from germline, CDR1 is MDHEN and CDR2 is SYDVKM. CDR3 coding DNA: TGTGCCGCAGGGGTGGGAAGAGTTTCCTACGAGCAGTACTTC. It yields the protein CAAGVGRVSYEQYF.

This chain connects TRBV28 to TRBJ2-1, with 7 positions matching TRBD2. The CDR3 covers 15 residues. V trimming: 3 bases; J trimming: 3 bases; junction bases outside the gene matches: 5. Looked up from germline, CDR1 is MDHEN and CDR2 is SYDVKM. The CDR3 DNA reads TGTGCCAGCAGTTTCCGGGACTATGACTACAATGAGCAGTTCTTC. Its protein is CASSFRDYDYNEQFF.

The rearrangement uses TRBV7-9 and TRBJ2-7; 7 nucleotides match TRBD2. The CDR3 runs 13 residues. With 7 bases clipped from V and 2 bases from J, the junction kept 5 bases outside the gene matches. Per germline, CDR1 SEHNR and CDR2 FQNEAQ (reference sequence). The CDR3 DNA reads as TGTGCCAGCACCGCTAGCGGCGCCTACGAGCAGTACTTC. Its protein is CASTASGAYEQYF.